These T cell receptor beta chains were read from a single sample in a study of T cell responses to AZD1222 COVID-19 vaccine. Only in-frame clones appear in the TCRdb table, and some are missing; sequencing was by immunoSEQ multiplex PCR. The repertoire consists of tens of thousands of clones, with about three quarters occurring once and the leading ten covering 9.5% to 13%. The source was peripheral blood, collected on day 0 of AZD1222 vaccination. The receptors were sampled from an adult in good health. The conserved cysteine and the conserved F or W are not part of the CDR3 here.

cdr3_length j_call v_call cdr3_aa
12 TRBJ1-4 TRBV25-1 ASSGRGSNEKLF
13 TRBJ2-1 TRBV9 ASSVVAGRYNEQF
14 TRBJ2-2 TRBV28 ASSNLAGSNTGELF
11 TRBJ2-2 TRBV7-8 ASTLSITGELF
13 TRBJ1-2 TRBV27 ASSFSSGTPYGYT
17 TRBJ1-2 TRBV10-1 ASSELDRTLFSFNYGYT
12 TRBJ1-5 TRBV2 ASSGTLVGQPQH
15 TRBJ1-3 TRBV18 ASSPNNRVDPGNTIY
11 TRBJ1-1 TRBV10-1 ASSPQLNTEAF
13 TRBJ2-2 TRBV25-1 ASAGAGESTGELF
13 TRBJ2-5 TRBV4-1 ASSQEPPGGETQY
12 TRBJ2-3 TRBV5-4 ASSSGTSTDTQY
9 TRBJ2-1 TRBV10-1 ASSTKNEQF
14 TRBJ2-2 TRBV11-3 ASSLGRTVNTGELF
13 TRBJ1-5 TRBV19 ASSKGGISNQPQH
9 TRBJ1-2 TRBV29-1 SVSTGRGYT
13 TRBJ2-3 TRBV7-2 ASSLTAASTDTQY
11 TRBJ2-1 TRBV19 ASSIRVNNEQF
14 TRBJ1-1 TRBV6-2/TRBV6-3 ASSYEAGRVRTEAF
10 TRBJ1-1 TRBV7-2 ASMGDFTEAF
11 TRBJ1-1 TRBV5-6 ASSRTVNTEAF
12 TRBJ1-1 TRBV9 ASSPRTGEAEAF
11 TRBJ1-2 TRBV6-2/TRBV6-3 ASSDRSSYGYT
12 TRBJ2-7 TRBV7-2 ASSRVGLGYEQY
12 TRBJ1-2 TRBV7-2 ASSSRTGLGGYT
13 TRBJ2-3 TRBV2 ASSPTSGGADTQY
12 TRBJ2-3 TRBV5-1 ASSLEGVGDTQY
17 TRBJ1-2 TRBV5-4 ASSLVRMGGRLRDYGYT
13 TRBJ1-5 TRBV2 ASSRDRGSNQPQH
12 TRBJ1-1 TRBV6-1 ASSEGGENTEAF
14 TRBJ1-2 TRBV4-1 ASSQAPREANYGYT
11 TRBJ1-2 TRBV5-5 ASSFTEEPGYT
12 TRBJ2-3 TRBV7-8 ASSRDSYTDTQY
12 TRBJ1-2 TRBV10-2 ASSESAGGYGYT
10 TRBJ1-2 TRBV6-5 ASRVGDYGYT
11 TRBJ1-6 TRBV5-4 ASRQDYNSPLH
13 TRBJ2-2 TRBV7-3 ASSSDRGHTGELF
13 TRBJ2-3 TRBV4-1 ASSQASHLTDTQY
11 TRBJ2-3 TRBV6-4 ASSIGVGDTQY
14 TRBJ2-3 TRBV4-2 ASRELAGGDTDTQY
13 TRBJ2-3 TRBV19 ASSIVRQSTDTQY
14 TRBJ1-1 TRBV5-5 ASSLYGPTSRTEAF
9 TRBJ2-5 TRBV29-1 SGVKGETQY
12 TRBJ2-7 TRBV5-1 ASSLRDRAHEQY
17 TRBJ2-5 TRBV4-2 ASSQGGTSGGGEEGTQY
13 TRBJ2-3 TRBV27 ASSFSGGNTDTQY
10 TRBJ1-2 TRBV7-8 ASSLGQGGYT
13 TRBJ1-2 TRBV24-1 ATSDSGQGDYGYT